The rows below give T cell receptor beta chains drawn from one sample of a study of T-cell memory formation after mild COVID-19. TCRdb re-called the 5' RACE reads through MiXCR, storing one row per CDR3 protein. The table records over 300,000 distinct CDR3 sequences, less than 25% of them present only once. Sequenced input: PBMCs or a T cell subset sorted from them (not recorded which). These receptors were collected from a man aged 18 to 29 who had mild COVID-19 (a few samples of this study predate the infection). Cell type and time point are not known. Each CDR3 is given with its conserved first and last residue. D genes are given only for firm matches. Expanded clones get a size class; other rows say once, few or many, or leave the size out.

clone_size j_call v_call d_call cdr3_aa cdr3_nt
. TRBJ2-3 TRBV20-1 TRBD2 CSAEYASGADTQYF TGCAGTGCTGAGTATGCTAGCGGGGCAGATACGCAGTATTTT
once TRBJ2-1 TRBV6-2/TRBV6-3 TRBD1 CASTRDRALNEQFF TGTGCCAGCACCAGGGACAGGGCCCTCAATGAGCAGTTCTTC
few TRBJ1-2 TRBV6-4 . CASSDGGIYGYTF TGTGCCAGCAGTGACGGAGGAATCTATGGCTACACCTTC
. TRBJ2-3 TRBV12-3/TRBV12-4 . CASSPPAMASTDTQYF TGTGCCAGCAGTCCGCCCGCCATGGCTAGCACAGATACGCAGTATTTT
few TRBJ1-1 TRBV20-1 . CSARDQLPNTEAFF TGCAGTGCTAGAGATCAACTCCCCAACACTGAAGCTTTCTTT
. TRBJ2-5 TRBV5-1 . CASSPHGAPQETQYF TGCGCCAGCAGCCCCCATGGCGCACCCCAAGAGACCCAGTACTTC
. TRBJ2-2 TRBV7-2 TRBD2 CASSSGLAGGEPNTGELFF TGTGCCAGCAGCTCGGGACTAGCGGGGGGGGAGCCGAACACCGGGGAGCTGTTTTTT
few TRBJ2-5 TRBV6-1 . CASSEGNGQETQYF TGTGCCAGCAGTGAAGGAAACGGCCAAGAGACCCAGTACTTC
few TRBJ2-5 TRBV7-2 TRBD2 CASRLAGEETQYF TGTGCCAGCAGGCTAGCGGGGGAAGAGACCCAGTACTTC
few TRBJ2-2 TRBV5-6 . CASSLRRRIDGELFF TGTGCCAGCAGCTTGCGCAGGAGAATTGACGGGGAGCTGTTTTTT
few TRBJ2-1 TRBV9 TRBD2 CASSPLTSGDPGNEQFF TGTGCCAGCAGCCCTTTGACTAGCGGGGATCCAGGCAATGAGCAGTTCTTC
few TRBJ2-1 TRBV29-1 TRBD2 CSGGLSWNEQFF TGCAGCGGGGGACTATCTTGGAATGAGCAGTTCTTC
many TRBJ2-5 TRBV5-1 . CASSLGGNQETQYF TGTGCCAGCAGCTTGGGGGGAAATCAAGAGACCCAGTACTTC
. TRBJ2-3 TRBV7-2 TRBD1 CASSFKTGGGGDTQYF TGTGCCAGCAGCTTCAAAACAGGGGGCGGTGGAGATACGCAGTATTTT
. TRBJ1-4 TRBV7-9 . CASSLVGSEKLFF TGTGCCAGCAGCTTAGTCGGGAGCGAAAAACTGTTTTTT
. TRBJ2-7 TRBV4-1 TRBD1 CASSQAFRGTGVYEQYF TGCGCCAGCAGCCAAGCCTTTCGGGGAACAGGGGTCTACGAGCAGTACTTC
few TRBJ2-2 TRBV6-5 TRBD2 CASSYHSGGVGNTGELFF TGTGCCAGCAGTTACCACAGCGGGGGGGTCGGCAACACCGGGGAGCTGTTTTTT
. TRBJ1-6 TRBV20-1 . CSASRQGDSPLHF TGCAGTGCTAGCCGGCAGGGAGACTCACCCCTCCACTTT
few TRBJ2-6 TRBV4-1 TRBD2 CASSQTAGGLYSGANVLTF TGCGCCAGCAGCCAAACGGCGGGGGGACTCTACTCTGGGGCCAACGTCCTGACTTTC
few TRBJ2-3 TRBV27 TRBD2 CASSFLGLAGGPDTQYF TGTGCCAGCAGTTTCCTCGGACTAGCGGGGGGGCCCGATACGCAGTATTTT
many TRBJ1-5 TRBV5-1 . CASSHQPQHF TGCGCCAGCAGTCATCAGCCCCAGCATTTT
once TRBJ1-2 TRBV29-1 TRBD1 CSVDPGQGNGYTF TGCAGCGTGGACCCGGGACAGGGGAACGGCTACACCTTC
many TRBJ2-3 TRBV12-3/TRBV12-4 . CASRGDTQYF TGTGCCAGCAGGGGAGATACGCAGTATTTT
few TRBJ2-1 TRBV7-3 TRBD1 CASSSTGGLYNEQFF TGTGCCAGCAGCTCGACAGGGGGCCTATACAATGAGCAGTTCTTC
few TRBJ2-7 TRBV6-5 . CASSYQGVRYF TGTGCCAGCAGTTATCAGGGCGTAAGGTACTTC
few TRBJ2-3 TRBV29-1 . CSVCTGSADTQYF TGCAGCGTTTGTACAGGGAGCGCAGATACGCAGTATTTT
. TRBJ2-7 TRBV28 TRBD2 CASSSGGFNEQYF TGTGCCAGCAGTAGCGGGGGTTTCAACGAGCAGTACTTC
many TRBJ1-2 TRBV5-1 TRBD1 CASSAGQGNYGYTF TGCGCCAGCAGCGCCGGACAGGGAAACTATGGCTACACCTTC
. TRBJ2-5 TRBV3-1 . CASSPGSRVQYF TGTGCCAGCAGCCCCGGGAGCAGGGTCCAGTACTTC
. TRBJ2-2 TRBV4-2 TRBD2 CASSQDWRGLTGELFF TGTGCCAGCAGCCAAGATTGGCGGGGGTTAACCGGGGAGCTGTTTTTT
. TRBJ2-7 TRBV7-8 . CASSLGGVTAPYEQYF TGTGCCAGCAGCTTAGGAGGAGTGACGGCCCCCTACGAGCAGTACTTC
. TRBJ1-1 TRBV5-4 . CASSLEGLTEAFF TGTGCCAGCAGCTTGGAGGGCCTCACTGAAGCTTTCTTT
. TRBJ2-3 TRBV2 . CARGTWEDTQYF TGTGCCAGGGGTACTTGGGAGGATACGCAGTATTTT
. TRBJ2-4 TRBV7-9 . CASSLISGQRPLQYF TGTGCCAGCAGCTTAATCTCGGGGCAAAGACCTCTTCAGTACTTC
many TRBJ2-2 TRBV12-3/TRBV12-4 TRBD2 CASRNSGGSGELFF TGTGCCAGCAGGAATAGCGGGGGGTCCGGGGAGCTGTTTTTT
few TRBJ2-1 TRBV6-2/TRBV6-3 . CASSYGGAYNEQFF TGTGCCAGCAGTTACGGGGGCGCTTACAATGAGCAGTTCTTC
few TRBJ2-3 TRBV4-2 . CASSQPADTQYF TGTGCCAGCAGCCAACCCGCGGATACGCAGTATTTT
. TRBJ2-5 TRBV7-3 TRBD1 CASSPTGMRETQYF TGTGCCAGCAGCCCGACAGGGATGCGAGAGACCCAGTACTTC
. TRBJ1-1 TRBV4-1 . CASSHRHHVYTEAFF TGCGCCAGCAGTCATAGACACCACGTTTACACTGAAGCTTTCTTT
. TRBJ1-5 TRBV2 . CASTNYGPYAYNQPQHF TGTGCCAGCACCAACTACGGCCCCTACGCCTACAATCAGCCCCAGCATTTT
few TRBJ2-3 TRBV6-2/TRBV6-3 . CASSYMGVAADTQYF TGTGCCAGCAGCTATATGGGTGTCGCCGCAGATACGCAGTATTTT
many TRBJ2-3 TRBV20-1 TRBD2 CSAPGGLGTDTQYF TGCAGTGCTCCGGGGGGGTTGGGGACAGATACGCAGTATTTT
few TRBJ2-6 TRBV4-3 TRBD1 CASSHLTGGAPGANVLTF TGCGCCAGCAGCCACCTGACAGGGGGCGCGCCTGGGGCCAACGTCCTGACTTTC
. TRBJ2-6 TRBV4-2 . CASSQGALGDLNSGANVLTF TGTGCCAGCAGCCAAGGGGCCTTGGGGGACCTAAACTCTGGGGCCAACGTCCTGACTTTC
. TRBJ1-5 TRBV20-1 . CSASRGPHQPQHF TGCAGTGCTAGTAGAGGTCCTCATCAGCCCCAGCATTTT
few TRBJ1-4 TRBV14 . CASSQEFPDINEKLFF TGTGCCAGCAGCCAAGAGTTTCCGGACATCAATGAAAAACTGTTTTTT
few TRBJ1-5 TRBV12-3/TRBV12-4 TRBD1 CASSSTGGEQPQHF TGTGCCAGCAGTTCGACAGGGGGGGAACAGCCCCAGCATTTT
. TRBJ2-1 TRBV4-3 TRBD2 CASSQNQRGGIYNEQFF TGCGCCAGCAGCCAAAATCAGCGGGGGGGCATCTACAATGAGCAGTTCTTC
. TRBJ2-6 TRBV2 . CASSDPPGAGANVLTF TGTGCCAGCAGCGACCCACCAGGGGCCGGGGCCAACGTCCTGACTTTC
. TRBJ1-2 TRBV5-1 TRBD1 CASSFGQGYGYTF TGCGCCAGCAGCTTTGGACAGGGTTATGGCTACACCTTC
few TRBJ2-3 TRBV7-2 . CASSLASTGSTDTQYF TGTGCCAGCAGCTTAGCTTCGACGGGGAGCACAGATACGCAGTATTTT
. TRBJ2-1 TRBV12-3/TRBV12-4 . CASTADSPNEQFF TGTGCCAGCACCGCCGACAGTCCCAATGAGCAGTTCTTC
few TRBJ1-2 TRBV7-6 . CASSLAGLHGYTF TGTGCCAGCAGCTTAGCGGGGTTGCATGGCTACACCTTC
. TRBJ2-1 TRBV6-2/TRBV6-3 . CASSYGGSVPNEQFF TGTGCCAGCAGTTACGGCGGAAGTGTCCCCAATGAGCAGTTCTTC
. TRBJ1-5 TRBV5-6 . CASSLGVSNQPQHF TGTGCCAGCAGCCTGGGGGTGAGCAATCAGCCCCAGCATTTT